The 27 T cell receptor beta chains below all came from one sample that was sequenced in a study of beta chain features in type 1 diabetes. Of the isolated RNA, all was reverse transcribed, and so the sequenced material was expressed TCRB transcripts. Data came from immunoSEQ multiplex PCR; TCRdb stores just in-frame clones and leaves some out. Among hundreds of thousands of clones listed, over 9.5% were seen once. Sequenced input: naive CD4+ T cells from blood. These receptors were taken from a man aged 18 to 29 in good health.

This clone was found a few times. The chain employs TRBV28 and TRBJ1-2; D gene uncertain. V dropped 3 bases and J dropped 8 bases, with 16 bases sitting between them. The length of the CDR3 is 14 residues. The germline V gene encodes CDR1 MDHEN and CDR2 SYDVKM. The CDR3 bases are TGTGCCAGCAGTTTTCTCCCAGAGCCGGGGGGCTACACCTTC. Translation gives CASSFLPEPGGYTF.

This clone showed up just a few times. The V and J genes are TRBV7-9 and TRBJ2-5; weak D call: TRBD2 (6 bases). With 11 bases removed from V and 3 bases from J, the gap between germline ends came to 22 bases. CDR3 length: 15 residues. The germline V gene has CDR1 SEHNR and CDR2 FQNEAQ (reference sequence). The CDR3 coding sequence is TGTGCCGCGGCCCAGAGGGGTGGCGGGAAAGAGACCCAGTACTTC. This codes for CAAAQRGGGKETQYF. Complete variable domain (other parts from reference TRBV7-9 and TRBJ2-5): DTGVSQNPRHKITKRGQNVTFRCDPISEHNRLYWYRQTLGQGPEFLTYFQNEAQLEKSRLLSDRFSAERPKGSFSTLEIQRTEQGDSAMYLCAAAQRGGGKETQYFGPGTRLLVL.

The chain employs TRBV19 and TRBJ2-7, with 8 bases fitting TRBD2. CDR3 size: 15 residues. Germline V CDR1 and CDR2: LNHDA, SQIVND (reference sequence). V shed 5 bases, J shed 4 bases, and the junction held 10 bases outside the gene matches. The CDR3 nucleotides are TGTGCCAGTAGTCGGGGGGGACTAGATCCTTACGAGCAGTACTTC. It specifies CASSRGGLDPYEQYF.

There are a few counts of this clone. This rearrangement joins TRBV28 to TRBJ2-2; 9 bases align to TRBD1. V lost 10 bases, J lost 3 bases, and 6 bases stayed unmatched. This CDR3 contains 14 residues. Germline CDR1 and CDR2: MDHEN and SYDVKM. CDR3 residues: CATYTGGDTGELFF. Written as DNA, the CDR3 is TGTGCCACTTATACAGGGGGCGACACCGGGGAGCTGTTTTTT.

CDR3 sequence reads: CASSGGQTYNEQFF. As DNA, the CDR3 is TGTGCCAGCAGTGGGGGACAGACCTACAATGAGCAGTTCTTC. The chain combines TRBV6-1 with TRBJ2-1, with 7 nucleotides matching TRBD1. CDR1 is MNHNS, CDR2 SASEGT, per germline. The CDR3 is 14 residues long. The trim removed 4 bases at V and 2 bases at J, leaving 2 bases unmatched.

This sequence joins TRBV19 and TRBJ2-4; TRBD2 agrees at 8 bases. This CDR3 region has 18 residues. Losses at the gene ends were 4 bases for V and 8 bases for J; bases not matched to a gene: 19. CDR1 and CDR2 from the germline V gene are LNHDA and SQIVND (reference sequence). For the CDR3, the DNA is TGTGCCAGTAGTACATCCCGAAGCGGGAGTGGAGCGCGCCACATTCAGTACTTC. Translated, it gives CASSTSRSGSGARHIQYF.

This clone was detected only a few times. V is TRBV30 and J is TRBJ1-2, with D uncertain. Between the trimmed V and J ends, which lost 4 bases and 5 bases, there was a span of 8 bases. Looked up from germline, CDR1 is GTSNPN and CDR2 is SVGIG (reference sequence). The CDR3 length is 11 residues. This chain's CDR3 is CAWTQVYGYTF. CDR3 nucleotide sequence: TGTGCCTGGACCCAGGTATATGGCTACACCTTC.

This clone has a handful of counts. The genes are TRBV25-1 and TRBJ2-7; D perhaps matches TRBD1 (6 bases). The CDR3 has 13 amino acids. The V gene's germline CDR1 is MGHDK and CDR2 SYGVNS. V was pared by 3 bases and J by 3 bases, with 9 bases between. Here the CDR3 reads CASSDSDSYEQYF. The DNA for the CDR3 is TGTGCCAGCAGTGACTCGGACAGCTACGAGCAGTACTTC.

This clone was seen only a few times. The chain recombines TRBV4-3 with TRBJ1-3; TRBD1 is a possible D gene (5 bases). Germline CDR1 is LGHNA and CDR2 is YSLEER. V gave up 0 bases and J gave up 2 bases, with 11 bases separating them. This CDR3 contains 16 residues. In DNA, the CDR3 is TGCGCCAGCAGCCAAGATTTGCAGGACACTGGAAACACCATATATTTT. This gives the protein CASSQDLQDTGNTIYF.

This clone was recorded a few times. The chain joins TRBV7-2 to TRBJ2-3; 12 bases match TRBD2. Germline CDR1 reads SGHTA; CDR2 reads FQGNSA. V lost 3 bases to trimming and J lost 3 bases; unmatched junction nucleotides: 4. CDR3 length: 16 amino acids. The CDR3 reads CASSFTSGGNTDTQYF. Written as DNA, the CDR3 is TGTGCCAGCAGCTTTACTAGCGGGGGGAATACAGATACGCAGTATTTT.

The genes are TRBV9 and TRBJ1-1; no firm D call. Germline V gene lookup returns CDR1 SGDLS and CDR2 YYNGEE. V shed 1 base and J shed 1 base, with 5 bases lying between them. The CDR3 is made up of 13 amino acids. This CDR3 is CASSVSGNTEAFF. CDR3 DNA: TGTGCCAGCAGCGTAAGCGGGAACACTGAAGCTTTCTTT.

This clone appeared a few times. V is TRBV5-1 and J is TRBJ2-5, with D perhaps matching TRBD1 (6 bases). The CDR3 loop spans 12 amino acids. The V end lost 6 bases, the J end lost 5 bases, and 11 bases lay between the germline ends. The germline CDR1 and CDR2 sequences are SGHRS and YFSETQ. CDR3 in DNA: TGCGCCAGCATGCAGGGGCGGGAGACCCAGTACTTC. Translating gives CASMQGRETQYF.

This clone was picked up a small number of times. The chain carries TRBV28 and TRBJ2-2; 9 positions match TRBD1. The CDR3 sequence is 13 residues long. Germline trimming cut 6 bases from V and 7 bases from J; bases unmatched to any gene: 3. Germline CDR1 is MDHEN and CDR2 is SYDVKM. Here the CDR3 reads CASRDRGGGELFF. The CDR3 DNA is TGTGCCAGCAGGGACAGGGGAGGCGGGGAGCTGTTTTTT.

The gene calls are TRBV25-1 and TRBJ1-5; D unclear. This CDR3 is built from 14 residues. Germline V gene lookup returns CDR1 MGHDK and CDR2 SYGVNS. Deletions cut 3 bases from V and 7 bases from J, with 13 bases between. CDR3 sequence reads: CASSDQSGLQPQHF. In nucleotides, the CDR3 is TGTGCCAGCAGTGATCAAAGCGGGTTACAGCCCCAGCATTTT.

V gene TRBV11-2 combines with J gene TRBJ1-5, with unresolved D. V was cut by 5 bases and J by 9 bases, with 14 bases left in between. The germline V gene has CDR1 SGHAT and CDR2 FQNNGV. The length of the CDR3 is 13 residues. The CDR3 is CASSLVPRRPQHF. In DNA form, the CDR3 reads TGTGCCAGCAGCCTCGTACCTAGGAGGCCCCAGCATTTT.

Notes on this clone: This specimen includes other DNA sequences encoding the same CDR3. This chain connects TRBV18 to TRBJ2-6, with 8 bases fitting TRBD1. The CDR3 spans 17 residues. With 3 bases clipped from V and 0 bases from J, the junction kept 4 bases outside the gene matches. CDR1 KGHSH and CDR2 LQKENI come from the germline V gene. CDR3 nucleotide sequence: TGTGCCAGCTCACCGGGGACAGGCAACTCTGGGGCCAACGTCCTGACTTTC. Protein: CASSPGTGNSGANVLTF.

V gene TRBV25-1 combines with J gene TRBJ1-6, with 9 bases fitting TRBD1. V was pared by 6 bases and J by 8 bases, with 2 bases of the junction left unmatched. Germline V lookup: CDR1 MGHDK, CDR2 SYGVNS. This CDR3 region has 13 residues. This chain's CDR3 is CASRGQGYSPLHF. CDR3 coding DNA: TGTGCCAGCAGGGGACAGGGTTATTCACCCCTCCACTTT.

As concerns this clone: Other DNA sequences in this sample translate to the same CDR3. J is TRBJ1-5 and V is TRBV2; D uncertain. This CDR3 spans 15 amino acids. Germline CDR1 and CDR2: SNHLY and FYNNEI. Trimming stripped 1 base from V and 0 bases from J, with 7 bases between. Here the CDR3 DNA reads TGTGCCAGCAGTGAAGGAGGTTATAGCAATCAGCCCCAGCATTTT. It yields the protein CASSEGGYSNQPQHF.

This clone turned up a few times. The gene calls are TRBV7-3 and TRBJ2-6, with 7 bases identical to TRBD1. Germline assignment: CDR1 SGHTA and CDR2 FQGTGA. V shed 5 bases and J 1 base; nucleotides not matched to a gene: 8. The CDR3 sequence is 17 residues long. In nucleotides, the CDR3 is TGTGCCAGCAGCCGACAGGGCATGAGATCTGGGGCCAACGTCCTGACTTTC. It specifies CASSRQGMRSGANVLTF.

The chain employs TRBV4-3 and TRBJ2-1; D is possibly TRBD2 (6 bases). Trimming removed 3 bases from V and 10 bases from J, with 13 bases in between. There are 13 residues in the CDR3. Germline CDR1 reads LGHNA; CDR2 reads YSLEER. CDR3 in amino acids: CASSQGTLGEQFF. The CDR3 nucleotides are TGCGCCAGCAGCCAGGGGACTCTCGGGGAGCAGTTCTTC.

This clone turned up a few times. The chain uses TRBV15 and TRBJ2-1; D is unclear. Germline V gene sequence: CDR1 LNHNV, CDR2 YYDKDF (reference sequence). This CDR3 region has 16 residues. V was shortened by 5 bases and J by 5 bases, with 19 bases between the two germline ends. CDR3 protein: CATSSPFQERHNEQFF. CDR3 sequence (DNA): TGTGCCACCAGCTCCCCTTTTCAGGAAAGGCACAATGAGCAGTTCTTC.

A few counts support this clone. The rearrangement joins TRBV14 to TRBJ2-1, with a tentative D call TRBD2 (6 bases). V dropped 4 bases and J dropped 4 bases, with 20 bases sitting between them. Germline V gene lookup returns CDR1 SGHDN and CDR2 FVKESK. The CDR3 covers 17 residues. CDR3: CASSPRIRDWAYNEQFF. For the CDR3, the DNA is TGTGCCAGCAGCCCGAGAATCCGGGACTGGGCTTACAATGAGCAGTTCTTC.

This clone was observed a single time. CDR3 protein: CASGLSRDRPEQFF. The DNA of the CDR3 is TGTGCTAGTGGTTTGTCGCGGGACAGGCCTGAGCAGTTCTTC. This chain joins TRBV12-5 and TRBJ2-1; TRBD1 matches 8 bases. CDR3 size: 14 residues. V gave up 2 bases and J gave up 9 bases; unmatched junction bases: 6. Germline V gene lookup returns CDR1 LGHNT and CDR2 FRNRAP.

This clone has more than one count but fewer than ten. The chain combines TRBV10-3 with TRBJ2-3; D unresolved. The length of the CDR3 is 15 residues. Germline CDR1 and CDR2: ENHRY and SYGVKD. Trimming cost V 3 bases and J 4 bases, with 14 bases left between them. The CDR3, as DNA: TGTGCCATCAGTGATAGGAGTACCACGTCAGATACGCAGTATTTT. Amino acid sequence: CAISDRSTTSDTQYF.

V and J are TRBV28 and TRBJ2-1, with 7 nucleotides matching TRBD2. Germline-derived CDR1 and CDR2 are MDHEN and SYDVKM. CDR3 length: 14 amino acids. J was trimmed by 11 bases and V by 6 bases; bases with no gene match: 13. The CDR3 DNA reads as TGTGCCAGCAGGCCCGGGACTACCCCCGGGCAGCAGTTCTTC. Translated: CASRPGTTPGQQFF.

J is TRBJ2-1 and V is TRBV7-3; 9 nucleotides match TRBD2. Per the germline V gene, CDR1 is SGHTA and CDR2 is FQGTGA. The CDR3 runs to 17 residues. V shed 3 bases, J shed 8 bases, and the junction held 14 bases outside the gene matches. The CDR3 spells CASSLWASGTGRDEQFF. The CDR3 nucleotides are TGTGCCAGCAGCTTGTGGGCTAGCGGGACCGGGAGGGATGAGCAGTTCTTC.

The genes are TRBV7-2 and TRBJ1-2; no reliable D call. The CDR3 has 11 residues. V was trimmed by 3 bases and J by 9 bases, leaving 8 bases between them. Germline CDR1 SGHTA, CDR2 FQGNSA. Here the CDR3 DNA reads TGTGCCAGCAGCTTCCGTCGTTGCTACACCTTC. It codes for CASSFRRCYTF.